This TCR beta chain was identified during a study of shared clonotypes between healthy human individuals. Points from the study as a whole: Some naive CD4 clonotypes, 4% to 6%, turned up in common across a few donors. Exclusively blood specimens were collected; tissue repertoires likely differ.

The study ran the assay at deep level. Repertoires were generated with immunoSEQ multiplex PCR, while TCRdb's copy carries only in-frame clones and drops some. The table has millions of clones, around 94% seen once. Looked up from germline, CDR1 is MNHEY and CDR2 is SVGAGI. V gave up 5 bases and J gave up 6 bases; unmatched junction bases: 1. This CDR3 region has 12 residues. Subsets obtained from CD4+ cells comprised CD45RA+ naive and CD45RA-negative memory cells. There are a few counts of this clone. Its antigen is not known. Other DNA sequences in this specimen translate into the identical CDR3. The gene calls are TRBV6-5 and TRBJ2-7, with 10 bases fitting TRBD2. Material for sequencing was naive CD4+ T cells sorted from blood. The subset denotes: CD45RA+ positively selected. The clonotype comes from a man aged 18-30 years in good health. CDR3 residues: CASSRTSGEQYF. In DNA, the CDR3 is TGTGCCAGCAGTCGGACTAGCGGCGAGCAGTACTTC.